One and the same sample provided the 5 T cell receptor beta chains below, sequenced in a study of blood T cell repertoires in COVID-19. The method was immunoSEQ multiplex PCR; TCRdb's version includes in-frame clones alone and lacks a portion of them. The sample has fewer than 400,000 clones, 80% to 90% seen once. The sequenced sample was peripheral blood. The receptors derive from a man aged 30 to 45 with active or convalescent COVID-19.

V gene TRBV6-5 combines with J gene TRBJ2-5; 10 nucleotides align to TRBD2. The length of the CDR3 is 15 residues. Trimming cost V 0 bases and J 4 bases; bases outside gene matches: 2. CDR1 is MNHEY and CDR2 is SVGAGI in the germline V gene. The CDR3 sequence: CASSYSASGRETQYF. DNA for the CDR3: TGTGCCAGCAGTTACTCGGCTAGCGGGAGAGAGACCCAGTACTTC.

CDR3 residues: CASSAGREGYEQYF. In DNA, the CDR3 is TGTGCCAGCTCGGCAGGGCGGGAGGGTTACGAGCAGTACTTC. The chain links TRBV6-5 to TRBJ2-7; 9 bases line up with TRBD2. This CDR3 is 14 amino acids long. Germline CDR1 is MNHEY and CDR2 is SVGAGI. After removal of 8 bases from V and 4 bases from J, the junction contained 9 bases not matched to a gene.

This chain uses TRBV11-2 with TRBJ2-3; 9 bases agree with TRBD1. The germline CDR1 and CDR2 sequences are SGHAT and FQNNGV. The V gene end was trimmed by 1 base and the J gene end by 6 bases; junction bases not matched to a gene: 5. The CDR3 runs 15 residues. CDR3 DNA: TGTGCCAGCAGCTTAGGGACAGGGGTTGTGGATACGCAGTATTTT. Amino acid sequence: CASSLGTGVVDTQYF.

This chain connects TRBV29-1 to TRBJ2-5; D is unclear. Trimming left V 7 bases short and J 1 base short, with 4 bases between. In germline, CDR1 is SQVTM, CDR2 ANQGSEA. The CDR3 is 10 amino acids. The CDR3 nucleotides read TGCAGCGGAGTCCAAGAGACCCAGTACTTC. This sequence encodes CSGVQETQYF.

This chain uses TRBV6-5 with TRBJ1-6; D not certain. Looked up from germline, CDR1 is MNHEY and CDR2 is SVGAGI. Trimming took off 4 bases at V and 6 bases at J, with 10 bases between the two ends. The CDR3 spans 14 residues. The CDR3 coding sequence is TGTGCCAGCAGTTTGACACTCCCTAATTCACCCCTCCACTTT. Its translation is CASSLTLPNSPLHF.